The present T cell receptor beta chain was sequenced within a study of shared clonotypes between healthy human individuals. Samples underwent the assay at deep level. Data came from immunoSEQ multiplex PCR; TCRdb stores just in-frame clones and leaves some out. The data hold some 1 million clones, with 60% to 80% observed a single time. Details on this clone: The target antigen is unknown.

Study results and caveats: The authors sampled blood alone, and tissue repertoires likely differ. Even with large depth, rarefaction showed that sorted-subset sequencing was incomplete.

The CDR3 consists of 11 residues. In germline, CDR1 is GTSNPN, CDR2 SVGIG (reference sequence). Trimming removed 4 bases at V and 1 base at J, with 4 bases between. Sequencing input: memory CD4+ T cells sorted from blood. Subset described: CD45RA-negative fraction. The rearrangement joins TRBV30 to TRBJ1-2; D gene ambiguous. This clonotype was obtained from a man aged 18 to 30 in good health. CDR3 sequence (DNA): TGTGCCTGGAACAGTAACTATGGCTACACCTTC. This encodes CAWNSNYGYTF. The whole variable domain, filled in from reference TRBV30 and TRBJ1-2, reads SQTIHQWPATLVQPVGSPLSLECTVEGTSNPNLYWYRQAAGRGLQLLFYSVGIGQISSEVPQNLSASRPQDRQFILSSKKLLLSDSGFYLCAWNSNYGYTFGSGTRLTVV.